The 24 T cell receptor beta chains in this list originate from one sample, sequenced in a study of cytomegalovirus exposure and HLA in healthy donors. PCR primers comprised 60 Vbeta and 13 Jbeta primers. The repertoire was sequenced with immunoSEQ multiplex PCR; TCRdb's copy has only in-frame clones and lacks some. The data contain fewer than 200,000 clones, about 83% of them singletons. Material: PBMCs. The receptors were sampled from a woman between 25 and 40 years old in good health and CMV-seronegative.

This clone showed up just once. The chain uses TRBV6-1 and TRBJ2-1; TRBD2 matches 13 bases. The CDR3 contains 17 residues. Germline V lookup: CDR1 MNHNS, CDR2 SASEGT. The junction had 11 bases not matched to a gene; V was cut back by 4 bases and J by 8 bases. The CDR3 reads CASSASGTSGTGDEQFF. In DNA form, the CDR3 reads TGTGCCAGCAGTGCCAGTGGGACTAGCGGGACGGGCGATGAGCAGTTCTTC.

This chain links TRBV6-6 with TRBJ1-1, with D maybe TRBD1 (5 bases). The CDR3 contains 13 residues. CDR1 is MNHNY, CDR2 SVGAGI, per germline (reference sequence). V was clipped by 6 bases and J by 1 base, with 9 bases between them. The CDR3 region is CASRFTGNTEAFF. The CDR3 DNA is TGTGCCAGCAGATTCACAGGGAACACTGAAGCTTTCTTT.

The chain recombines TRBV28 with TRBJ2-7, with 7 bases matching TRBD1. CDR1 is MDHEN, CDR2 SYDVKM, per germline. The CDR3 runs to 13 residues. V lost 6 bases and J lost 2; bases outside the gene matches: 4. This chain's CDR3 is CASSSDRAYEQYF. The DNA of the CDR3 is TGTGCCAGCAGCTCCGACAGGGCCTACGAGCAGTACTTC.

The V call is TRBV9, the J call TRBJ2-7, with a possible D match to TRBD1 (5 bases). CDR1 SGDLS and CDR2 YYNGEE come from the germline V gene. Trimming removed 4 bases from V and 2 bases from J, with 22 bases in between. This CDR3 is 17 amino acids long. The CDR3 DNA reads TGTGCCAGCAGCCCGCGAGGTGGGGCTGGCCGCACCTACGAGCAGTACTTC. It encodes CASSPRGGAGRTYEQYF.

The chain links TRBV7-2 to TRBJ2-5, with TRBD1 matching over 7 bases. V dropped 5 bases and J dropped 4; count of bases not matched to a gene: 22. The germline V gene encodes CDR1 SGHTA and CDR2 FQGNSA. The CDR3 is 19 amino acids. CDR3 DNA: TGTGCCAGCAGCCCGGGTTCAGGTGTGGTAGGGGGCATGGGAGAGACCCAGTACTTC. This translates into CASSPGSGVVGGMGETQYF.

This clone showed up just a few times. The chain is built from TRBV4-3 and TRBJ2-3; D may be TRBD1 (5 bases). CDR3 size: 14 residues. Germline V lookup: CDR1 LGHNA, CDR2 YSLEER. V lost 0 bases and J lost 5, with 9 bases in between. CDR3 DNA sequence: TGCGCCAGCAGCCAAGATGCAGGGCGAGATACGCAGTATTTT. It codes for CASSQDAGRDTQYF.

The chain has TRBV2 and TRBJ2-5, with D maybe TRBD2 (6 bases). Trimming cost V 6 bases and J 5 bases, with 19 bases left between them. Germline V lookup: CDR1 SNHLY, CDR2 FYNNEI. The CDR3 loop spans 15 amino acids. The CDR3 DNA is TGTGCCAGCAGCGGGCTAGCGCCACCCCGGGAGACCCAGTACTTC. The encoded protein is CASSGLAPPRETQYF.

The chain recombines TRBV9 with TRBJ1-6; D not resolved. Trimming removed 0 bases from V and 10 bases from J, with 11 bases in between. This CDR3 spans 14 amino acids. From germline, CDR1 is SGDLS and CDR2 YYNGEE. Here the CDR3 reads CASSVAQPGSPLHF. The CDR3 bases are TGTGCCAGCAGCGTAGCTCAGCCGGGGTCACCCCTCCACTTT. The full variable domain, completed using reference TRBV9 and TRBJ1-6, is DSGVTQTPKHLITATGQRVTLRCSPRSGDLSVYWYQQSLDQGLQFLIQYYNGEERAKGNILERFSAQQFPDLHSELNLSSLELGDSALYFCASSVAQPGSPLHFGNGTRLTVT.

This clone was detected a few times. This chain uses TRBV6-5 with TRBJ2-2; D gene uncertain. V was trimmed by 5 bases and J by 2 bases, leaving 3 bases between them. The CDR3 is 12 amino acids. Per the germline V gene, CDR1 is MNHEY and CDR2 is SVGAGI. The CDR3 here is CASSSNTGELFF. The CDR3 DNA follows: TGTGCCAGCAGTAGCAACACCGGGGAGCTGTTTTTT.

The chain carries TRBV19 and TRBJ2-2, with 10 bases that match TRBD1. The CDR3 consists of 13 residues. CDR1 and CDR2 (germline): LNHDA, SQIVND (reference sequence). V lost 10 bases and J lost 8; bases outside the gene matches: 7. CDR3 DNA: TGTGCCACAAACGACAGGGGGCCGGGGGAGCTGTTTTTT. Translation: CATNDRGPGELFF.

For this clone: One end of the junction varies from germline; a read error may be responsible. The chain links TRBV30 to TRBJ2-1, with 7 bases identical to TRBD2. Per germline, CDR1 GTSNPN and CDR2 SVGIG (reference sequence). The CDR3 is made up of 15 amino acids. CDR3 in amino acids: CAWSGVGLIISEEFF. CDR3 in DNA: TGTGCCTGGAGCGGGGTGGGACTAATAATATCTGAGGAGTTCTTC.

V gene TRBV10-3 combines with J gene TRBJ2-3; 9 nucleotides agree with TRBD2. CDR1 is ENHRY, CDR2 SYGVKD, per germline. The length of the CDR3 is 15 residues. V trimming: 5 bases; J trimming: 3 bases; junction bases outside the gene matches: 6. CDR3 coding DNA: TGTGCCATCAGTCCGAGGACTAGCGCAACAGATACGCAGTATTTT. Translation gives CAISPRTSATDTQYF.

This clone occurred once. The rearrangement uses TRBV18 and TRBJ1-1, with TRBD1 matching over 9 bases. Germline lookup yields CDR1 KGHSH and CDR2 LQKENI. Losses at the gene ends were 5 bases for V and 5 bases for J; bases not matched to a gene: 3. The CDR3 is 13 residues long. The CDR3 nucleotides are TGTGCCAGCTCAAAGGGACAGGGAACTGAAGCTTTCTTT. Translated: CASSKGQGTEAFF. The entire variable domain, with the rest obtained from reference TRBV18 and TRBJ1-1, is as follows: NAGVMQNPRHLVRRRGQEARLRCSPMKGHSHVYWYRQLPEEGLKFMVYLQKENIIDESGMPKERFSAEFPKEGPSILRIQQVVRGDSAAYFCASSKGQGTEAFFGQGTRLTVV.

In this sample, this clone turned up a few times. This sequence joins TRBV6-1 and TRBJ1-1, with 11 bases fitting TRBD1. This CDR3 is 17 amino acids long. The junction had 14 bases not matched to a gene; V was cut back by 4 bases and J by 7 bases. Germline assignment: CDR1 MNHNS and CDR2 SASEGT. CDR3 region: CASSALRTGGVTVEAFF. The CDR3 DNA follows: TGTGCCAGCAGTGCGTTACGGACAGGGGGCGTTACAGTTGAAGCTTTCTTT.

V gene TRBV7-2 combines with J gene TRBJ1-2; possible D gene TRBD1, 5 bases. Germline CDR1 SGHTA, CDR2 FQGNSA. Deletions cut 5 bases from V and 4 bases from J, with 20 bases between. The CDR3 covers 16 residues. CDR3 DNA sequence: TGTGCCAGCAGCCAAGCCTTGGTGGGGCTGGGCTATGGCTACACCTTC. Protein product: CASSQALVGLGYGYTF.

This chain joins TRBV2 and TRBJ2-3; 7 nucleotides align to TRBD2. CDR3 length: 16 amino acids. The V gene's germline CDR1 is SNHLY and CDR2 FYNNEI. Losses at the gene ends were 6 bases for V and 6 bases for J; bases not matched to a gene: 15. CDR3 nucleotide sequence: TGTGCCAGCAGAGTGCCCGCGGGGGACGTGTCCGATACGCAGTATTTT. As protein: CASRVPAGDVSDTQYF.

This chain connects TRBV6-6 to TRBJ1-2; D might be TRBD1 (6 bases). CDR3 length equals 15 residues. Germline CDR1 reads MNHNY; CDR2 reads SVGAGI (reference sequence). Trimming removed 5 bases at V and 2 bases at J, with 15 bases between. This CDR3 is CASSGVGGRNYGYTF. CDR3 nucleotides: TGTGCCAGCAGTGGCGTCGGGGGGCGAAACTATGGCTACACCTTC.

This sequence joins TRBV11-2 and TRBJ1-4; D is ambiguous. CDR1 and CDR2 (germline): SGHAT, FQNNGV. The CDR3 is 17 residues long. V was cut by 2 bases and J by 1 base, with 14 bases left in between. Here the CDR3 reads CASSLYPLSQTNEKLFF. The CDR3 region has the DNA TGTGCCAGCAGCTTATATCCCCTAAGCCAAACTAATGAAAAACTGTTTTTT.

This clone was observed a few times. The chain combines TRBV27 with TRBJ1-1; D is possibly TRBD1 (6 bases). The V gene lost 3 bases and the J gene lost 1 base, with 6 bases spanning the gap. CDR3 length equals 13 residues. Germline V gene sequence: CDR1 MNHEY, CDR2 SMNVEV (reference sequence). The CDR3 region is CASSFRGNTEAFF. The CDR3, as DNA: TGTGCCAGCAGTTTCAGGGGGAACACTGAAGCTTTCTTT.

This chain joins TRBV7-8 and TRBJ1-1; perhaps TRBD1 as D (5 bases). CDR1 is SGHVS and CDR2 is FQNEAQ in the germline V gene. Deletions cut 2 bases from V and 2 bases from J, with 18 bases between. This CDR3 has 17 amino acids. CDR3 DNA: TGTGCCAGCAGCTTACGGGGGATCGGGAACTTAAACACTGAAGCTTTCTTT. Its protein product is CASSLRGIGNLNTEAFF.

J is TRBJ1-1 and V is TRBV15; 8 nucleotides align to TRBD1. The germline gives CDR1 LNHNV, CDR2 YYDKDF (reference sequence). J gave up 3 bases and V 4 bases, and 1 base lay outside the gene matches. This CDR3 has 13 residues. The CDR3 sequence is CATSTGGHTEAFF. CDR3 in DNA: TGTGCCACCAGCACAGGGGGCCACACTGAAGCTTTCTTT.

DNA of the CDR3: TGCGCCAGCAGCTTGGATGGGGGGGACAATGAGCAGTTCTTC. Its translation is CASSLDGGDNEQFF. This chain links TRBV5-1 with TRBJ2-1, with TRBD2 matching 7 bases. V trimming: 0 bases; J trimming: 5 bases; junction bases outside the gene matches: 2. The CDR3 has 14 residues. Germline V gene sequence: CDR1 SGHRS, CDR2 YFSETQ.

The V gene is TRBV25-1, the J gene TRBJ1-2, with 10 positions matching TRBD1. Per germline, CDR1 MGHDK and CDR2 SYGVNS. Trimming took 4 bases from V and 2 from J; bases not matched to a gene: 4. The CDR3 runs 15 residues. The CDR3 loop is CASSATGQGNYGYTF. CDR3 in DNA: TGTGCCAGCAGTGCAACGGGACAGGGGAACTATGGCTACACCTTC.

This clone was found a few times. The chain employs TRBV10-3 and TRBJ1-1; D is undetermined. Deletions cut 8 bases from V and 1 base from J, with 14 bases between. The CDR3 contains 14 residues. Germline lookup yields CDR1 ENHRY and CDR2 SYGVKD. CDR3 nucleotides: TGTGCCATCGCGGAATTCCTGGGGAACACTGAAGCTTTCTTT. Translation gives CAIAEFLGNTEAFF.